Each of the 2 T cell receptor beta chains below was sequenced from the same sample in a study of T-cell memory formation after mild COVID-19 (dated by TCRdb to about 2021). Library generation was performed with 5' RACE. Data came from an Illumina NovaSeq 6000. TCRdb reanalyzed the raw reads on its own, using fastp at Q25 for trimming and MiXCR for clone calling, and kept in-frame beta chains. Rows are unified per CDR3 protein, each entry keeping the most common DNA and genes. This sample has some 180,000 distinct CDR3 sequences in its table, and under 15% of those were observed once. Roughly 3.4% of the sample is held by the ten biggest clonotypes. Sequenced material: PBMCs or a T cell subset sorted from them (not recorded which). The receptors derive from a man between 18 and 29 years old who had mild COVID-19 (a few samples of this study predate the infection). The sample titles of this study are shuffled in the database, so cell type and time point are left out; the donor was told from shared clones.

This clonotype was found a few times. The V and J genes are TRBV28 and TRBJ1-5, with TRBD1 identical over 8 bases. The germline V gene has CDR1 MDHEN and CDR2 SYDVKM. Trimming at V came to 6 bases and at J to 6 bases, leaving 10 bases not matched to a gene. The CDR3 is made up of 15 amino acids. CDR3 protein: CASSRPDRELQPQHF. In nucleotides, the CDR3 is TGTGCCAGCAGCCGACCGGACAGGGAGCTTCAGCCCCAGCATTTT. Using reference TRBV28 and TRBJ1-5 for the parts outside the CDR3, the full variable domain is DVKVTQSSRYLVKRTGEKVFLECVQDMDHENMFWYRQDPGLGLRLIYFSYDVKMKEKGDIPEGYSVSREKKERFSLILESASTNQTSMYLCASSRPDRELQPQHFGDGTRLSIL.

This clonotype occurred a few times. The V call is TRBV12-3 or TRBV12-4, the J call TRBJ1-2; 7 positions match TRBD1. The V gene end was trimmed by 4 bases and the J gene end by 9 bases; junction bases not matched to a gene: 14. This CDR3 spans 15 amino acids. The CDR3 DNA reads as TGTGCCAGCAGTTGGGGCAGGGGGAGGGGGCTGCGCTACACCTTC. This translates into CASSWGRGRGLRYTF.